This is a list of T cell receptor beta chains from one sample in a study of T-cell memory formation after mild COVID-19. One entry per CDR3 protein, called by TCRdb with MiXCR from the 5' RACE reads. The repertoire holds 15,000 to 20,000 distinct CDR3 sequences, with approximately 20% as singletons. The sequenced sample was PBMCs or a T cell subset sorted from them (not recorded which). The receptors were gathered from a young man who had mild COVID-19 (a few samples of this study predate the infection). Cell type and time point are not known. CDR3s include the opening cysteine and the closing phenylalanine or tryptophan. Fields, in order: CDR3 DNA, CDR3 protein, clone size, J gene, D gene, V gene. D genes are given only for firm matches. For some rows the clone size is stated as once, few or many, or as a class when expanded; others skip it.

cdr3_nt: TGTGCCACCCTCCAGACAGGGCCCTTCGGCTACGAGCAGTACTTC
cdr3_aa: CATLQTGPFGYEQYF
clone_size: -
j_call: TRBJ2-7
d_call: TRBD1
v_call: TRBV6-2/TRBV6-3

cdr3_nt: TGTGCCAGCACCAAATCTGGGTCTAATGAAAAACTGTTTTTT
cdr3_aa: CASTKSGSNEKLFF
clone_size: many
j_call: TRBJ1-4
d_call: -
v_call: TRBV6-2/TRBV6-3

cdr3_nt: TGCGCCAGCAGTCAATCTTATTTGCCCCAAGGGGGACCCGAGGACAGGTTGGAAGAGCAGTACTTC
cdr3_aa: CASSQSYLPQGGPEDRLEEQYF
clone_size: -
j_call: TRBJ2-7
d_call: TRBD1
v_call: TRBV23-1

cdr3_nt: TGTGCCAGCAGTTACTCGAACATCCCGACTGAGCAGTTCTTC
cdr3_aa: CASSYSNIPTEQFF
clone_size: many
j_call: TRBJ2-1
d_call: -
v_call: TRBV6-2/TRBV6-3

cdr3_nt: TGTGCCAGCAGTCCCCTAGCGGGAGCACAAGAGACCCAGTACTTC
cdr3_aa: CASSPLAGAQETQYF
clone_size: many
j_call: TRBJ2-5
d_call: TRBD2
v_call: TRBV12-3/TRBV12-4

cdr3_nt: TGTGCCATCAGCCCGGGACAGGGCTACGAGCAGTACTTC
cdr3_aa: CAISPGQGYEQYF
clone_size: -
j_call: TRBJ2-7
d_call: TRBD1
v_call: TRBV10-3

cdr3_nt: TGTGCCAGCAGTTATTTTCCCCGACAGATTCAAGAGACCCAGTACTTC
cdr3_aa: CASSYFPRQIQETQYF
clone_size: many
j_call: TRBJ2-5
d_call: -
v_call: TRBV6-2/TRBV6-3

cdr3_nt: TGCGCCAGCAGCTTGGCTGGGACCAACTACGAGCAGTACTTC
cdr3_aa: CASSLAGTNYEQYF
clone_size: -
j_call: TRBJ2-7
d_call: -
v_call: TRBV5-1

cdr3_nt: TGTGCCAGCAGCTTATTTGGCGTAAGCACAGATACGCAGTATTTT
cdr3_aa: CASSLFGVSTDTQYF
clone_size: -
j_call: TRBJ2-3
d_call: -
v_call: TRBV7-3

cdr3_nt: TGTGCCAGCTCACCGGGAGACAGGGGGCGCATCGGAGAGACCCAGTACTTC
cdr3_aa: CASSPGDRGRIGETQYF
clone_size: many
j_call: TRBJ2-5
d_call: TRBD1
v_call: TRBV18

cdr3_nt: TGCGCCAGCAGCCACCCCGGGACTAGCAGCACCGGGGAGCTGTTTTTT
cdr3_aa: CASSHPGTSSTGELFF
clone_size: many
j_call: TRBJ2-2
d_call: TRBD2
v_call: TRBV4-1

cdr3_nt: TGTGCCAGCAGCTACGGACAGATCACCGGGGAGCTGTTTTTT
cdr3_aa: CASSYGQITGELFF
clone_size: many
j_call: TRBJ2-2
d_call: -
v_call: TRBV7-6

cdr3_nt: TGCGCCAGCAGCTTGGAAGGGGCGCAGTTCTTC
cdr3_aa: CASSLEGAQFF
clone_size: -
j_call: TRBJ2-1
d_call: -
v_call: TRBV5-1

cdr3_nt: TGTGCCAGCAGCGACATGGTGGAGAGTGGGACCCAGTACTTC
cdr3_aa: CASSDMVESGTQYF
clone_size: -
j_call: TRBJ2-5
d_call: -
v_call: TRBV9

cdr3_nt: TGTGCCAGCAGCCAAGGAGGGGTTTACAATGAGCAGTTCTTC
cdr3_aa: CASSQGGVYNEQFF
clone_size: -
j_call: TRBJ2-1
d_call: -
v_call: TRBV4-2

cdr3_nt: TGCGCCAGCAGCCAAGAATTCGTGCCTAGCGAGTACGAGCAGTACTTC
cdr3_aa: CASSQEFVPSEYEQYF
clone_size: many
j_call: TRBJ2-7
d_call: -
v_call: TRBV4-1

cdr3_nt: TGTGCCAGCAGCTCAAAACACGTAGCCCTTTCTAGTGGCTACACCTTC
cdr3_aa: CASSSKHVALSSGYTF
clone_size: many
j_call: TRBJ1-2
d_call: -
v_call: TRBV7-9

cdr3_nt: TGTGCCAGCAGTGCGGGCTTCTCCACTAACTATGGCTACACCTTC
cdr3_aa: CASSAGFSTNYGYTF
clone_size: few
j_call: TRBJ1-2
d_call: -
v_call: TRBV6-1

cdr3_nt: TGCGCCAGCAGCTTGGTCCCGGTCCCCTCCTACGAGCAGTACTTC
cdr3_aa: CASSLVPVPSYEQYF
clone_size: -
j_call: TRBJ2-7
d_call: -
v_call: TRBV5-1

cdr3_nt: TGTGCCAGCAGCCAAACCCTCCCGGGGGAGTACGCGGGCTACACCTTC
cdr3_aa: CASSQTLPGEYAGYTF
clone_size: few
j_call: TRBJ1-2
d_call: -
v_call: TRBV3-1

cdr3_nt: TGCGCCAGCAGCCAACTAGCGGGGGGGCTGGAGACCCAGTACTTC
cdr3_aa: CASSQLAGGLETQYF
clone_size: medium-sized
j_call: TRBJ2-5
d_call: TRBD2
v_call: TRBV4-3

cdr3_nt: TGTGCCAGCAGCTTCCCACTTCCCACTCCGTGGGACGGCTACACCTTC
cdr3_aa: CASSFPLPTPWDGYTF
clone_size: few
j_call: TRBJ1-2
d_call: -
v_call: TRBV7-9

cdr3_nt: TGTGCCAGCAGTTTGAGTAGCAAGGGCGAGCAGTACTTC
cdr3_aa: CASSLSSKGEQYF
clone_size: -
j_call: TRBJ2-7
d_call: -
v_call: TRBV12-3/TRBV12-4

cdr3_nt: TGTGCCAGCAGCTTCCTGGACAGGACGAACACTGAAGCTTTCTTT
cdr3_aa: CASSFLDRTNTEAFF
clone_size: -
j_call: TRBJ1-1
d_call: TRBD1
v_call: TRBV11-2

cdr3_nt: TGTGCCAGCAGCTCCGGGACTAGCGCTCAAGAGACCCAGTACTTC
cdr3_aa: CASSSGTSAQETQYF
clone_size: -
j_call: TRBJ2-5
d_call: TRBD2
v_call: TRBV5-4

cdr3_nt: TGTGCCAGCAGTTCCGCCCCAGGGGTCAACGATACGCAGTATTTT
cdr3_aa: CASSSAPGVNDTQYF
clone_size: many
j_call: TRBJ2-3
d_call: -
v_call: TRBV12-3/TRBV12-4

cdr3_nt: TGTGCCAGCAGCACCAACAGGTTCCGCCAGCCCCAGCATTTT
cdr3_aa: CASSTNRFRQPQHF
clone_size: many
j_call: TRBJ1-5
d_call: -
v_call: TRBV7-2

cdr3_nt: TGCGCCAGCAGCTTAATCGGCAATGAGCAGTTCTTC
cdr3_aa: CASSLIGNEQFF
clone_size: few
j_call: TRBJ2-1
d_call: -
v_call: TRBV5-1

cdr3_nt: TGTGCCACCTCGCGGGGACAGTTCTTC
cdr3_aa: CATSRGQFF
clone_size: many
j_call: TRBJ2-1
d_call: -
v_call: TRBV12-3/TRBV12-4

cdr3_nt: TGTGCCAGCTCACCCCGGGAGGGGCCATCCTACGAGCAGTACTTC
cdr3_aa: CASSPREGPSYEQYF
clone_size: many
j_call: TRBJ2-7
d_call: TRBD2
v_call: TRBV18

cdr3_nt: TGTGCCAGCAGCCCGGGACTAGCGGTCAATGAGCAGTTCTTC
cdr3_aa: CASSPGLAVNEQFF
clone_size: -
j_call: TRBJ2-1
d_call: TRBD2
v_call: TRBV7-9

cdr3_nt: TGCAGTGCTAAATGGCCGACGAACACCGGGGAGCTGTTTTTT
cdr3_aa: CSAKWPTNTGELFF
clone_size: -
j_call: TRBJ2-2
d_call: -
v_call: TRBV20-1

cdr3_nt: TGCGCCAGCAGCTTGGAGGACATCTACAATGAGCAGTTCTTC
cdr3_aa: CASSLEDIYNEQFF
clone_size: many
j_call: TRBJ2-1
d_call: -
v_call: TRBV5-1

cdr3_nt: TGTGCCAGCAGTTACTTGGTCCCCCTCGGGGGCTACACCTTC
cdr3_aa: CASSYLVPLGGYTF
clone_size: few
j_call: TRBJ1-2
d_call: -
v_call: TRBV6-5

cdr3_nt: TGTGCCAGCAGCCGGACTAGCGGGGGAGGAGATACGCAGTATTTT
cdr3_aa: CASSRTSGGGDTQYF
clone_size: -
j_call: TRBJ2-3
d_call: TRBD2
v_call: TRBV7-3

cdr3_nt: TGCGCCAGCAGCTGGCTCCCGGGACAGGGGGGTGAAAAACTGTTTTTT
cdr3_aa: CASSWLPGQGGEKLFF
clone_size: many
j_call: TRBJ1-4
d_call: TRBD1
v_call: TRBV5-1

cdr3_nt: TGTGCCATGCGGACAGGGGGCTCCTACGAGCAGTACTTC
cdr3_aa: CAMRTGGSYEQYF
clone_size: once
j_call: TRBJ2-7
d_call: TRBD1
v_call: TRBV2

cdr3_nt: TGTGCCAGCAGTGAAGCGCTTGGGGGTGCAGATACGCAGTATTTT
cdr3_aa: CASSEALGGADTQYF
clone_size: few
j_call: TRBJ2-3
d_call: -
v_call: TRBV2

cdr3_nt: TGCGCCAGCAGCCCCTGGGATAGCGGGGACTCCTACAATGAGCAGTTCTTC
cdr3_aa: CASSPWDSGDSYNEQFF
clone_size: many
j_call: TRBJ2-1
d_call: TRBD2
v_call: TRBV4-3

cdr3_nt: TGTGCCAGCAGTCTTAGCTCCTATAATTCAACCCTCCACTTT
cdr3_aa: CASSLSSYNSTLHF
clone_size: -
j_call: TRBJ1-6
d_call: -
v_call: TRBV28

cdr3_nt: TGTGCCAGCAGTTTAGGGCAGGCGAGGAGGGCTTTCTTT
cdr3_aa: CASSLGQARRAFF
clone_size: many
j_call: TRBJ1-1
d_call: -
v_call: TRBV27